These T cell receptor beta chains were read from a single sample in a study of cytomegalovirus exposure and HLA in healthy donors. The repertoire was sequenced with immunoSEQ multiplex PCR; TCRdb's copy has only in-frame clones and lacks some. The table includes about 200,000 clones, around 85% detected once. The specimen was PBMCs. All receptors come from a woman between 45 and 60 years old in good health and CMV-seronegative. CDR3s include the opening cysteine and the closing phenylalanine or tryptophan. Each record gives: clone size, V gene, J gene, D gene, CDR3 DNA, CDR3 protein. D genes are given only for firm matches. Clone size is given for some rows only: seen once, a few or many times, or a class if the clone is expanded.

>NA|TRBV5-8|TRBJ1-2|TRBD1
TGTGCCAGCAGCCTGGCCCGGACAGGAGGAATCCCTACTATGACCTTC
CASSLARTGGIPTMTF
>NA|TRBV5-1|TRBJ1-2|NA
TGCGCCAGCAGCTTGGCGGGGGGTGACTATGGCTACACCTTC
CASSLAGGDYGYTF
>NA|TRBV21-1|TRBJ1-2|NA
TGTGCCAGCAGGGGGGGGAGGGCCAAGAGTTCCCATGGCTACACCTTC
CASRGGRAKSSHGYTF
>NA|TRBV11-2|TRBJ2-1|NA
TGTGCCAGCAGCTCCGGGGATGAGCAGTTCTTC
CASSSGDEQFF
>NA|TRBV5-1|TRBJ2-7|TRBD1
TGCGCCAGCAGCTTCCGGACAGGGGGATCTAACGAGCAGTACTTC
CASSFRTGGSNEQYF
>few|TRBV18|TRBJ2-7|TRBD2
TGTGCCAGCTCAGAGGGACTAGCGGGGATATACGAGCAGTACTTC
CASSEGLAGIYEQYF
>NA|TRBV7-9|TRBJ1-2|NA
TGTGCCAGCAGCTTAGTGGACACCTTCTATGGCTACACCTTC
CASSLVDTFYGYTF
>NA|TRBV14|TRBJ1-2|TRBD1
TGTGCCAGCAGCTCCGGGACAGGGTTGCGGAACTATGGCTACACCTTC
CASSSGTGLRNYGYTF
>NA|TRBV18|TRBJ1-3|NA
TGTGCCAGCTCAACCAGGCAGAATGGAAACACCATATATTTT
CASSTRQNGNTIYF
>NA|TRBV27|TRBJ2-5|TRBD1
TGTGCCAGCAGTCGTTTGGCGAGGGACAGGGGCTATCAAGAGACCCAGTACTTC
CASSRLARDRGYQETQYF
>NA|TRBV7-9|TRBJ2-7|NA
TGTTCCAGCAGCTTAATCAGGGCTGGATCCTACGAGCAGTACTTC
CSSSLIRAGSYEQYF
>NA|TRBV4-1|TRBJ2-2|NA
TGCGCCAGCAGCCAAAGCCCCGCGCGTTCGAACACCGGGGAGCTGTTTTTT
CASSQSPARSNTGELFF
>NA|TRBV29-1|TRBJ2-7|NA
TGCAGCGTTGAACCGCAGGAAAACGATCCCTACGAGCAGTACTTC
CSVEPQENDPYEQYF
>NA|TRBV7-9|TRBJ2-7|TRBD1
TGTGCCAGCAGCCTCACCGGGACAGGGGGATACGAGCAGTACTTC
CASSLTGTGGYEQYF
>few|TRBV7-2|TRBJ2-2|TRBD2
TGTGCCAGCAGCCACCACGGACTAGCGGGAGGGCCTAACACCGGGGAGCTGTTTTTT
CASSHHGLAGGPNTGELFF